The present entry profiles one T cell receptor (beta chain) with its context. What it recognizes is unknown. The source of the sample is a study of cytomegalovirus exposure and HLA in healthy donors. Study-wide findings and caveats: In a later analysis, TCR beta V- and J-gene trimming was associated with a missense DCLRE1C variant. About 87% or about 30% of the time was how often most TCR beta V segments were productive, according to an earlier analysis. The majority of CMV-associated TCR beta chains were reported as apparently HLA-restricted in a later analysis.

Researchers ran the PCR with 60 Vbeta and 13 Jbeta primers. Sequencing was performed with immunoSEQ multiplex PCR; in TCRdb, only in-frame clones are kept and a portion is missing. The sample has about 150,000 clones; roughly 80% are singletons. Germline assignment: CDR1 LGHNT and CDR2 FRNRAP. The CDR3 spans 14 residues. The V gene lost 7 bases and the J gene lost 10 bases, with 20 bases spanning the gap. This chain uses TRBV12-5 with TRBJ2-1; TRBD2 is a possible D gene (5 bases). The sample was PBMCs. The receptor's source is a male donor in good health and CMV-seronegative. In nucleotides, the CDR3 is TGTGCTAGTGCCCAGCCCGGGGTCCTATTCGAGCAGTTCTTC. Its translation is CASAQPGVLFEQFF. Drawing the rest from reference TRBV12-5 and TRBJ2-1, the complete variable domain is DARVTQTPRHKVTEMGQEVTMRCQPILGHNTVFWYRQTMMQGLELLAYFRNRAPLDDSGMPKDRFSAEMPDATLATLKIQPSEPRDSAVYFCASAQPGVLFEQFFGPGTRLTVL.